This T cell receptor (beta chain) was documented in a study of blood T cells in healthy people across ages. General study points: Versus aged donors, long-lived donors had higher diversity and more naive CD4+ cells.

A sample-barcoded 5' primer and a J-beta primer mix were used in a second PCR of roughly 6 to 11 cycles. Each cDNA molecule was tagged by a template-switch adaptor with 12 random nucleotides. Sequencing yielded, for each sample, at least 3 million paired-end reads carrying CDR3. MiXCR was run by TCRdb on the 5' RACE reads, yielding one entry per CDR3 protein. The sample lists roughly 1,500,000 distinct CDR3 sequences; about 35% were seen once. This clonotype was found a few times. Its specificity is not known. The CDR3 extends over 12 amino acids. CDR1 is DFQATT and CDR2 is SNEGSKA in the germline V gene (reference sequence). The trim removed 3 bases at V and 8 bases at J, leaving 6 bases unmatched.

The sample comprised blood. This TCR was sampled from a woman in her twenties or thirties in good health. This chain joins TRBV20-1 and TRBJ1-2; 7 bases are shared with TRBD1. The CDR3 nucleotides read TGCAGTGCTAGTGCCCGGGACAGAGGCTACACCTTC. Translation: CSASARDRGYTF.